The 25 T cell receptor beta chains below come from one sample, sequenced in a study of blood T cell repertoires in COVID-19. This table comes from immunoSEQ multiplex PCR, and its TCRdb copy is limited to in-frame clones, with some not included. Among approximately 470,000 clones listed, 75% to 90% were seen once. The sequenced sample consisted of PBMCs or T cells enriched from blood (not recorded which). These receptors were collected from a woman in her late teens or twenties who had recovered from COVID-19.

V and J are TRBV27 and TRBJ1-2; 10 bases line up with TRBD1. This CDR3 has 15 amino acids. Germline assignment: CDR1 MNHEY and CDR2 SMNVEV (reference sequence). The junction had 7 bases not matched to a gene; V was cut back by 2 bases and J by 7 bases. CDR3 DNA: TGTGCCAGCAGTTTAAGGGACAGGGGAAAGGGTGGCTACACCTTC. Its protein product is CASSLRDRGKGGYTF.

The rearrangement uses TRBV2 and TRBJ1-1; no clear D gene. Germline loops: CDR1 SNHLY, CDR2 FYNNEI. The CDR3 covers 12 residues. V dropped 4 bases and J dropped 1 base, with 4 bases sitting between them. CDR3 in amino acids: CASSVGNTEAFF. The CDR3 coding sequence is TGTGCCAGCAGTGTCGGGAACACTGAAGCTTTCTTT.

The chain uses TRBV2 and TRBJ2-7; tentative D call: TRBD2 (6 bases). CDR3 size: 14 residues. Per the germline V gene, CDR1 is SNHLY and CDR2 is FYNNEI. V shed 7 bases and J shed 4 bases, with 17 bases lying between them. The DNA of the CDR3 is TGTGCCAGCAATGTCGGAGGGAATCGGTACGAGCAGTACTTC. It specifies CASNVGGNRYEQYF.

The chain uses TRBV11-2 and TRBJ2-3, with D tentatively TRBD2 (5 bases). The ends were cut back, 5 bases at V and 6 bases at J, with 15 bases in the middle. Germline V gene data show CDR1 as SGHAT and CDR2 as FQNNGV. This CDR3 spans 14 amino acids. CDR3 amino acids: CASSPTTSDDTQYF. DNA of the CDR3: TGTGCCAGCAGCCCAACTACTAGTGACGATACGCAGTATTTT.

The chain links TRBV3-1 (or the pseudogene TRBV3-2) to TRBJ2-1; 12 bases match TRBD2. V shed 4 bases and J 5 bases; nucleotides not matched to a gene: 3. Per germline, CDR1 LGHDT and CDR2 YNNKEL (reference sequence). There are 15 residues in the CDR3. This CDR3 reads CASSPRTSGDNEQFF. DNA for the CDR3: TGTGCCAGCAGCCCCCGGACTAGCGGGGACAATGAGCAGTTCTTC.

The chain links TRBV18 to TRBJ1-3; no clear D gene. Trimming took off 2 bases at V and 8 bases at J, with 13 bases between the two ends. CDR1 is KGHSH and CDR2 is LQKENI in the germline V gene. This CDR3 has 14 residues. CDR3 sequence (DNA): TGTGCCAGCTCACCAGGGGAAGAGGGATACACCATATATTTT. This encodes CASSPGEEGYTIYF.

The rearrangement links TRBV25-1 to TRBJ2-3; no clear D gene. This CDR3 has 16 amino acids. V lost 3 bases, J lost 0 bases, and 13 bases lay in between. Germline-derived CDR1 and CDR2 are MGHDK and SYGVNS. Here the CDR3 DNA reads TGTGCCAGCAGTGATACTCTACCTTCAAGCACAGATACGCAGTATTTT. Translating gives CASSDTLPSSTDTQYF.

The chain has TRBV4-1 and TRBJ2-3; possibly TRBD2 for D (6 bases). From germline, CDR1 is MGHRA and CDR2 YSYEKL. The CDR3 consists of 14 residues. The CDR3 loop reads CASGGSPGADTQYF. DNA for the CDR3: TGCGCTAGTGGGGGGAGTCCCGGGGCAGATACGCAGTATTTT.

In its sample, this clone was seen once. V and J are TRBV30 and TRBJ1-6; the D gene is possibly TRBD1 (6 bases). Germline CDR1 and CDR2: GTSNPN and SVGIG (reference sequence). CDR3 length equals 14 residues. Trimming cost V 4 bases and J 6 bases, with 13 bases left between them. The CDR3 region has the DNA TGTGCCTGGACTCAGGGGCTCGTTAATTCACCCCTCCACTTT. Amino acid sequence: CAWTQGLVNSPLHF.

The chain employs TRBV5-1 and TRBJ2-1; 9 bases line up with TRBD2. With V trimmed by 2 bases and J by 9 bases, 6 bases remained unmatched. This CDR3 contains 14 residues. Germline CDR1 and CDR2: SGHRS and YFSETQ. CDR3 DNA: TGCGCCAGCAGCTTAGTAGCGGGGGACTCTGAGCAGTTCTTC. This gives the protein CASSLVAGDSEQFF.

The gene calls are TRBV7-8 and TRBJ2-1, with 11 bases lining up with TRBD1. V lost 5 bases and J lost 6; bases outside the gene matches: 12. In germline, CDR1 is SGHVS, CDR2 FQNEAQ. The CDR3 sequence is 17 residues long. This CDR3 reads CASSRAAGTGGLNEQFF. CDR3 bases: TGTGCCAGCAGCCGAGCTGCCGGGACAGGGGGACTCAATGAGCAGTTCTTC.

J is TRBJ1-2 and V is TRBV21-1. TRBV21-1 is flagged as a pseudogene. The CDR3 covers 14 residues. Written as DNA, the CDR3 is TGTGCCAGCAGCAAGTATCCTACTAACTATGGCTACACCTTC. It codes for CASSKYPTNYGYTF.

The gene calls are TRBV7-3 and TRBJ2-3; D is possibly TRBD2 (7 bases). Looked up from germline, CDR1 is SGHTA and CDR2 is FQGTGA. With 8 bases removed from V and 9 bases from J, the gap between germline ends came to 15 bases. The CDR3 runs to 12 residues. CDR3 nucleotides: TGTGCCAGCCGTGGGGGGGGCCAAACGCAGTATTTT. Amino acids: CASRGGGQTQYF.

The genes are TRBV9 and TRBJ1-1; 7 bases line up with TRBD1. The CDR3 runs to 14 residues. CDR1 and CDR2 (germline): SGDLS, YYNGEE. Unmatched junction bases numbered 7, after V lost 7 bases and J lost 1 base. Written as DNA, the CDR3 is TGTGCCAGCCGGGCAGGGGGTACGAACACTGAAGCTTTCTTT. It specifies CASRAGGTNTEAFF. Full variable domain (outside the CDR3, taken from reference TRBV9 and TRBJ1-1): DSGVTQTPKHLITATGQRVTLRCSPRSGDLSVYWYQQSLDQGLQFLIQYYNGEERAKGNILERFSAQQFPDLHSELNLSSLELGDSALYFCASRAGGTNTEAFFGQGTRLTVV.

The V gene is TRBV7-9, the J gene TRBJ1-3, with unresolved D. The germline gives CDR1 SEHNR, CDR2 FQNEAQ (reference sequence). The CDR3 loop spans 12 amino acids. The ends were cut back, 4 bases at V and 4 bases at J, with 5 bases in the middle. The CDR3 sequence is CASSSEGNTIYF. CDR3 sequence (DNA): TGTGCCAGCAGCTCCGAGGGAAACACCATATATTTT.

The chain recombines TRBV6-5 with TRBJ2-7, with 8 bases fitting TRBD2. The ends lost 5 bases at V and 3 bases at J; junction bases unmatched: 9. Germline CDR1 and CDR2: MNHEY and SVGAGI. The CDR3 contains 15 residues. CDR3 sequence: CASSPRSGGGYEQYF. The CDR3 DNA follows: TGTGCCAGCAGTCCCCGCAGCGGGGGAGGCTACGAGCAGTACTTC.

CDR3 residues: CAWKDRFYGYTF. DNA of the CDR3: TGTGCCTGGAAGGACAGGTTCTATGGCTACACCTTC. The chain is built from TRBV30 and TRBJ1-2, with 7 positions matching TRBD1. Unmatched junction bases numbered 3, after V lost 4 bases and J lost 4 bases. This CDR3 is built from 12 residues. The germline CDR1 and CDR2 sequences are GTSNPN and SVGIG (reference sequence). The entire variable domain, with the rest obtained from reference TRBV30 and TRBJ1-2, is as follows: SQTIHQWPATLVQPVGSPLSLECTVEGTSNPNLYWYRQAAGRGLQLLFYSVGIGQISSEVPQNLSASRPQDRQFILSSKKLLLSDSGFYLCAWKDRFYGYTFGSGTRLTVV.

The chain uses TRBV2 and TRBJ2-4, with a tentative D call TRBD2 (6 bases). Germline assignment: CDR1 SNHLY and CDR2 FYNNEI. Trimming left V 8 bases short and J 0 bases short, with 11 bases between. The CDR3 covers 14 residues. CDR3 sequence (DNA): TGTGCCAGCGGCGGGGTGGTAGCCAAAAACATTCAGTACTTC. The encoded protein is CASGGVVAKNIQYF.

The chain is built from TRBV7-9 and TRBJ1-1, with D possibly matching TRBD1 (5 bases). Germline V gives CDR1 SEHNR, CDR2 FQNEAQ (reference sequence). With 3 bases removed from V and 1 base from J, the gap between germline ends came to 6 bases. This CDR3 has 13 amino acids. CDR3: CASSFRENTEAFF. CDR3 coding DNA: TGTGCCAGCAGCTTCAGGGAGAACACTGAAGCTTTCTTT.

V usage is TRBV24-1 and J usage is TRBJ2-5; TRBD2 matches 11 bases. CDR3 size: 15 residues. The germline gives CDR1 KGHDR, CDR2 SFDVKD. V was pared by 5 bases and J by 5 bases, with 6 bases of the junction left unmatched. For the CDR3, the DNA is TGTGCCACCAGTGTAGCGGGGGGGCCTTTGGAGACCCAGTACTTC. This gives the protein CATSVAGGPLETQYF.

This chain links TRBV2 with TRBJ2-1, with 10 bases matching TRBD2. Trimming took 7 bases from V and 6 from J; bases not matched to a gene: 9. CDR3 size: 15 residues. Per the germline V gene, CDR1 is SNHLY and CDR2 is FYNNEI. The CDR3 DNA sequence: TGTGCCAGCACAGGGTGGCCTAGCGGGGGCAATGAGCAGTTCTTC. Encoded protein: CASTGWPSGGNEQFF.

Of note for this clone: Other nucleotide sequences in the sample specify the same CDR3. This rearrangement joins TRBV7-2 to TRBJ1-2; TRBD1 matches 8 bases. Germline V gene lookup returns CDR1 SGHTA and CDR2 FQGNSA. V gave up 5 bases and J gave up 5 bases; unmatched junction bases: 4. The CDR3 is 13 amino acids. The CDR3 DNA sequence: TGTGCCAGCAGCCCACGACAGGGGTATGGCTACACCTTC. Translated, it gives CASSPRQGYGYTF.

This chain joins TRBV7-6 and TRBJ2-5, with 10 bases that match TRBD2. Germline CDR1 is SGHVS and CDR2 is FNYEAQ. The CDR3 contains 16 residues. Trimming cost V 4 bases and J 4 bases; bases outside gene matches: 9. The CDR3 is CASSWVSGGARETQYF. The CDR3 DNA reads TGTGCCAGCAGCTGGGTGAGCGGGGGGGCCCGAGAGACCCAGTACTTC.

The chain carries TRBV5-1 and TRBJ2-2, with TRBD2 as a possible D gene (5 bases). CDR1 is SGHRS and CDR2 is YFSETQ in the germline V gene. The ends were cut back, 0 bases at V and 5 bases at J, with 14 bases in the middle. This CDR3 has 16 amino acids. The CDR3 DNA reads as TGCGCCAGCAGCTTGGTCCGAGGGAGATGGACCGGGGAGCTGTTTTTT. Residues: CASSLVRGRWTGELFF.

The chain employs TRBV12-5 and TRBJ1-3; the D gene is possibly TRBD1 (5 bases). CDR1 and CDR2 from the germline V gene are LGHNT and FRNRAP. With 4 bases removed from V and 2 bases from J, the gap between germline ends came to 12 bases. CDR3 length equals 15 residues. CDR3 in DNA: TGTGCTAGTGGTTCGGGCGGGACCACTGGAAACACCATATATTTT. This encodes CASGSGGTTGNTIYF.